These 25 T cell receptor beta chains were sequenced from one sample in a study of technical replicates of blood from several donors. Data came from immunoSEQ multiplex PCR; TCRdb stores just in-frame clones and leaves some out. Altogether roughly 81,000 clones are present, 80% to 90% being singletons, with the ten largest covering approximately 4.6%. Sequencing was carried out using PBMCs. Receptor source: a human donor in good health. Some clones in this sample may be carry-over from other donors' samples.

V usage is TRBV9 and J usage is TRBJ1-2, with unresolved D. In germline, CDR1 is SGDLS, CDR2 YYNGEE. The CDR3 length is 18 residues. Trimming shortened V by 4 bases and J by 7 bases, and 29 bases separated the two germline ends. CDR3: CASSPHRGGWSTSSGYTF. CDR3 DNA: TGTGCCAGCAGCCCCCACCGGGGAGGGTGGAGTACGTCAAGTGGCTACACCTTC. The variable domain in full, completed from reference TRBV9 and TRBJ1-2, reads DSGVTQTPKHLITATGQRVTLRCSPRSGDLSVYWYQQSLDQGLQFLIQYYNGEERAKGNILERFSAQQFPDLHSELNLSSLELGDSALYFCASSPHRGGWSTSSGYTFGSGTRLTVV.

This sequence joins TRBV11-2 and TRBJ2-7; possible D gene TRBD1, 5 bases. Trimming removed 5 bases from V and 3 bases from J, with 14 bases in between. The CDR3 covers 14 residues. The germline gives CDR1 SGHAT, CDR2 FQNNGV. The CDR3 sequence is CASSHVRGDYEQYF. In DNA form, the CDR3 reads TGTGCCAGCAGCCACGTTAGGGGTGACTACGAGCAGTACTTC.

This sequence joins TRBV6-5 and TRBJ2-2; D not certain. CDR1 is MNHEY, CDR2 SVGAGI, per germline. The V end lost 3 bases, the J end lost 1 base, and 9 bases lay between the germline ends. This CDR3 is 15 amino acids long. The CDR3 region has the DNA TGTGCCAGCAGTTATTCAGTGAAGAACACCGGGGAGCTGTTTTTT. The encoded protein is CASSYSVKNTGELFF.

The DNA of the CDR3 is TGTGCCAGCACCGAACGGGGGGGATCAATGTTCGGGCAGTTCTTC. Amino acids: CASTERGGSMFGQFF. J is TRBJ2-1 and V is TRBV7-9; 8 bases are shared with TRBD2. In germline, CDR1 is SEHNR, CDR2 FQNEAQ (reference sequence). Trimming cost V 7 bases and J 12 bases; bases outside gene matches: 17. The CDR3 covers 15 residues.

The CDR3: CASSYVGGSEAFF. The CDR3 DNA reads TGTGCCAGCAGTTACGTGGGTGGGAGTGAAGCTTTCTTT. The V call is TRBV6-6, the J call TRBJ1-1, with unresolved D. CDR3 size: 13 residues. Germline V gene lookup returns CDR1 MNHNY and CDR2 SVGAGI (reference sequence). V dropped 2 bases and J dropped 7 bases, with 11 bases sitting between them.

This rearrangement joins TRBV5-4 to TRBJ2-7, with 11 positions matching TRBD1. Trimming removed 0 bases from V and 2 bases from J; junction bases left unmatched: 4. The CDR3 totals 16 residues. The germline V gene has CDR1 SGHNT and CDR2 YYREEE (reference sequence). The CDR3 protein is CASSLGGQGDTYEQYF. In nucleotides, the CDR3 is TGTGCCAGCAGCTTGGGGGGACAGGGGGACACCTACGAGCAGTACTTC.

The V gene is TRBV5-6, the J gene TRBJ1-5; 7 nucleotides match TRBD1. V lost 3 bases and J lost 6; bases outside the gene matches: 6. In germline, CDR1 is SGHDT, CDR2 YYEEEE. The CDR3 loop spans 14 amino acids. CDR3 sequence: CASSSRQGGQPQHF. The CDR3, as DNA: TGTGCCAGCAGCTCAAGACAGGGCGGTCAGCCCCAGCATTTT.

The DNA of the CDR3 is TGTGCCAGCAGCAACCGACTAGCCGACACCGGGGAGCTGTTTTTT. Protein product: CASSNRLADTGELFF. The chain uses TRBV11-2 and TRBJ2-2, with 7 positions matching TRBD2. The CDR3 has 15 amino acids. V shed 5 bases, J shed 3 bases, and the junction held 6 bases outside the gene matches. Germline V gene sequence: CDR1 SGHAT, CDR2 FQNNGV.

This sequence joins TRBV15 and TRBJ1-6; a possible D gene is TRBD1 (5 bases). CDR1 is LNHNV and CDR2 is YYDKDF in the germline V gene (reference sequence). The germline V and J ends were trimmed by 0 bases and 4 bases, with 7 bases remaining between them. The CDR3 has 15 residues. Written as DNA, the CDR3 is TGTGCCACCAGCAGAGACCGACAGTATAATTCACCCCTCCACTTT. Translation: CATSRDRQYNSPLHF.

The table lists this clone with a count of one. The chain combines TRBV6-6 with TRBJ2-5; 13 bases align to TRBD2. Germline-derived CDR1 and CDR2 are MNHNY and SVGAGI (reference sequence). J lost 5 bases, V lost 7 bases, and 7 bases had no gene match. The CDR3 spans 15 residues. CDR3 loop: CASTSGTSGIETQYF. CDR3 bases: TGTGCCAGCACCTCCGGGACTAGCGGGATTGAGACCCAGTACTTC.

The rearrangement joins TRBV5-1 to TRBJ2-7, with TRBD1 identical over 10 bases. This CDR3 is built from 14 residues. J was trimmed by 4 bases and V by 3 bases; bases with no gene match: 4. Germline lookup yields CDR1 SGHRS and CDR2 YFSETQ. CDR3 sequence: CASSWTGGTYEQYF. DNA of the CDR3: TGCGCCAGCAGCTGGACAGGGGGAACTTACGAGCAGTACTTC.

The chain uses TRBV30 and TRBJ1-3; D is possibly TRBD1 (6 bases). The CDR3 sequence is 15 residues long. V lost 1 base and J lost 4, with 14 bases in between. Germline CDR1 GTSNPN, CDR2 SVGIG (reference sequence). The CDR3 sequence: CAWSAGQSKGNTIYF. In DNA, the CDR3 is TGTGCCTGGAGTGCCGGACAGTCAAAAGGAAACACCATATATTTT.

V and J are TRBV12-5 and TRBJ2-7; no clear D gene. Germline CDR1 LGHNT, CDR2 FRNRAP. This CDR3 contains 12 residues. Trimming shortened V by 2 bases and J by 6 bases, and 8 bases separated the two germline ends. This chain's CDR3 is CASGLSPGEQYF. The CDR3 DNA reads TGTGCTAGTGGTTTGAGTCCGGGCGAGCAGTACTTC.

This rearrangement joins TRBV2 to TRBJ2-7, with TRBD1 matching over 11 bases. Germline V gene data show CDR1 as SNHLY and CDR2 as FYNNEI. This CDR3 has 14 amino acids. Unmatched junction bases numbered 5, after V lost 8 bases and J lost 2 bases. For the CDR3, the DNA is TGTGCCAGCGGGGGACAGGGGGGACCCTACGAGCAGTACTTC. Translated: CASGGQGGPYEQYF.

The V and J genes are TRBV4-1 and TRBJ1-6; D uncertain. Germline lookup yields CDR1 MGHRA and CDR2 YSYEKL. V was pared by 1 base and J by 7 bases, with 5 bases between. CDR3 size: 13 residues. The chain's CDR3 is CASSQVMNSPLHF. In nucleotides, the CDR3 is TGCGCCAGCAGCCAAGTTATGAATTCACCCCTCCACTTT.

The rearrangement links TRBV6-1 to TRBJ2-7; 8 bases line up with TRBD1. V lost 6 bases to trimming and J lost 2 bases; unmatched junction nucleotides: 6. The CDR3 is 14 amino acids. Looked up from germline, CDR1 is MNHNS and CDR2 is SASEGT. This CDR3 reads CASSTSQGAYEQYF. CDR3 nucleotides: TGTGCCAGCAGCACATCACAGGGGGCCTACGAGCAGTACTTC.

CDR3: CASSQDQGQTYGYTF. CDR3 DNA sequence: TGCGCCAGCAGCCAAGATCAGGGGCAAACCTATGGCTACACCTTC. This chain links TRBV4-3 with TRBJ1-2; D may be TRBD1 (6 bases). The V end lost 0 bases, the J end lost 4 bases, and 12 bases lay between the germline ends. Germline V lookup: CDR1 LGHNA, CDR2 YSLEER. The CDR3 runs to 15 residues.

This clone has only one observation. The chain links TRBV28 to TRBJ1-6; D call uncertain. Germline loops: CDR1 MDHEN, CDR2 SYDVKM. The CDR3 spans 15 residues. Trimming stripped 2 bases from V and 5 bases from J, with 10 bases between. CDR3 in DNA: TGTGCCAGCAGTTTAAGGACGGGGAATAATTCACCCCTCCACTTT. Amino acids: CASSLRTGNNSPLHF.

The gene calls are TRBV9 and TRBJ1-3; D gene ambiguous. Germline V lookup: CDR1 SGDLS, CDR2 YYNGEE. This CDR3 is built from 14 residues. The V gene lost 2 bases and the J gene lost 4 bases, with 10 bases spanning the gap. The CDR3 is CASSVRGSGNTIYF. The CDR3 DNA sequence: TGTGCCAGCAGCGTTAGAGGGTCCGGAAACACCATATATTTT. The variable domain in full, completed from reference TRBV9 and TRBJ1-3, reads DSGVTQTPKHLITATGQRVTLRCSPRSGDLSVYWYQQSLDQGLQFLIQYYNGEERAKGNILERFSAQQFPDLHSELNLSSLELGDSALYFCASSVRGSGNTIYFGEGSWLTVV.

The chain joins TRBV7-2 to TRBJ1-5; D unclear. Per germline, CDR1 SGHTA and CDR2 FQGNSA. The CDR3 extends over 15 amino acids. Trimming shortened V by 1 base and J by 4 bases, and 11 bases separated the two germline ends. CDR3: CASSLVGGMNQPQHF. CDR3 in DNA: TGTGCCAGCAGCTTAGTAGGCGGGATGAATCAGCCCCAGCATTTT.

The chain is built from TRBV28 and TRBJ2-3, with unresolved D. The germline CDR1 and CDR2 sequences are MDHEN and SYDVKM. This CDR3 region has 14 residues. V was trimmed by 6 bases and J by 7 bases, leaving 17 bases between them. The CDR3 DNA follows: TGTGCCAGCAGCCAAGGTGGAGTGAGCAATACGCAGTATTTT. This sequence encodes CASSQGGVSNTQYF.

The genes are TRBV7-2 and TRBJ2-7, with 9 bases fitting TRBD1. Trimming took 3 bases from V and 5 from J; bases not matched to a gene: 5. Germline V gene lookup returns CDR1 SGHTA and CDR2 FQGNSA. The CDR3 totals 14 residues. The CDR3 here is CASSFIGTGNEQYF. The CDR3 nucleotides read TGTGCCAGCAGCTTTATTGGGACAGGGAACGAGCAGTACTTC.

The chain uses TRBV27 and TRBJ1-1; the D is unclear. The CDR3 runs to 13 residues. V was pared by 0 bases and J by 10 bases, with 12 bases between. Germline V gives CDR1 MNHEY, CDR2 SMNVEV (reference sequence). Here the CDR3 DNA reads TGTGCCAGCAGTTTATCGAAGATCGCGCGAGCTTTCTTT. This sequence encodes CASSLSKIARAFF.

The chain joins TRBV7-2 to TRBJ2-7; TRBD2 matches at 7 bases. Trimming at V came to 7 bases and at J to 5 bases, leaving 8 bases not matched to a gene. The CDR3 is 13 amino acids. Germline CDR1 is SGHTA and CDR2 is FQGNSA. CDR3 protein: CASNAASGNEQYF. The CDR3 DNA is TGTGCCAGCAATGCGGCTAGCGGTAACGAGCAGTACTTC.

CDR3 nucleotide sequence: TGTGCCAGCAGCATGGGACAGGCGTTAGTGATCTACGAGCAGTACTTC. It specifies CASSMGQALVIYEQYF. This sequence joins TRBV7-8 and TRBJ2-7, with 8 bases matching TRBD1. Per germline, CDR1 SGHVS and CDR2 FQNEAQ. J gave up 3 bases and V 5 bases, and 12 bases lay outside the gene matches. The CDR3 runs to 16 residues.